Sample share makes the clone carrying this T cell receptor (beta chain) large. Its antigen is unknown. This entry comes from a study of tumor-infiltrating lymphocytes in localized non-small cell lung cancer. Study overall: Some samples were collected after neoadjuvant chemotherapy; smokers, never-smokers and several histologies were included. Resected tumor was paired with non-adjacent uninvolved lung from the same patient.

Here immunoSEQ multiplex PCR was the method, and the copy in TCRdb shows in-frame clones only, minus some. The data contain 6,400 or so clones, 71% of them seen just once; the ten biggest clones take up under 8%. Study conclusions and caveats: Higher tumor T cell infiltration than in uninvolved lung was supported by TCRbeta sequencing. Only some patients had TCR sequencing, depending on available tissue.

V gave up 7 bases and J gave up 3 bases; unmatched junction bases: 10. CDR1 is MNHEY and CDR2 is SMNVEV in the germline V gene (reference sequence). This CDR3 comprises 15 residues. The receptor comes from a human donor with non-small cell lung cancer. Sample: uninvolved lung tissue not adjacent to the tumor. This sequence joins TRBV27 and TRBJ1-1; 8 bases align to TRBD1. The CDR3 region has the DNA TGTGCCAGCAACCCGTGGGGCAGGGGGCACACTGAAGCTTTCTTT. This encodes CASNPWGRGHTEAFF.